This T cell receptor beta chain was found in a study of blood T cell repertoires in COVID-19. Study as a whole: Sites in the United States, Italy and Spain provided acute and convalescent COVID-19 samples. PBMCs, B-cell-depleted T cells, or T cells were the source of the cDNA or gDNA that made up the material.

The germline V gene has CDR1 SGHTA and CDR2 FQGTGA. Trimming shortened V by 2 bases and J by 0 bases, and 23 bases separated the two germline ends. The CDR3 is 20 amino acids. In the original workflow: The assay estimated nucleated cells by amplifying reference gene primers. Profiled with immunoSEQ multiplex PCR; TCRdb holds only in-frame clones, not every one. V, J and clone size derive from that table, while D and trimming were established from the DNA sequence. The repertoire consists of approximately 360,000 clones, with almost 90% occurring once and the leading ten covering roughly 6.8%. This rearrangement joins TRBV7-3 to TRBJ2-4; D may be TRBD2 (7 bases). This receptor was obtained from a man aged 18-30 years with active or convalescent COVID-19. The specimen was peripheral blood. In DNA form, the CDR3 reads TGTGCCAGCAGCTTATATGGGGGGGCTAGCGGAGAACTAGCCAAAAACATTCAGTACTTC. Its translation: CASSLYGGASGELAKNIQYF. Full variable domain (outside the CDR3, taken from reference TRBV7-3 and TRBJ2-4): GAGVSQTPSNKVTEKGKYVELRCDPISGHTALYWYRQSLGQGPEFLIYFQGTGAADDSGLPNDRFFAVRPEGSVSTLKIQRTERGDSAVYLCASSLYGGASGELAKNIQYFGAGTRLSVL.